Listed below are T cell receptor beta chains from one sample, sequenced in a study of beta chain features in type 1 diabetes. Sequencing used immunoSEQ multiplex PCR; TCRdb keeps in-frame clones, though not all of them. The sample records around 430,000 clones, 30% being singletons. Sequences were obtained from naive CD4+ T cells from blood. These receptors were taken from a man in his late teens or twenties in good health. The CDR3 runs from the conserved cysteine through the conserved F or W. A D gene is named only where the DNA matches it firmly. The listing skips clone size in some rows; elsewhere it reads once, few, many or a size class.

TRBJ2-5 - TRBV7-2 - CASSFNNQETQYF TGTGCCAGCAGCTTTAACAACCAAGAGACCCAGTACTTC
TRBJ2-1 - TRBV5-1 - CASTLRRGSYNEQFF TGCGCCAGCACCCTCCGGCGGGGCTCCTACAATGAGCAGTTCTTC
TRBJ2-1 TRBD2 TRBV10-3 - CAMLADSYNEQFF TGTGCCATGCTAGCGGACTCCTACAATGAGCAGTTCTTC
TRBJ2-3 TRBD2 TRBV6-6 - CASSYGLAGHTQYF TGTGCCAGCAGTTACGGTCTAGCGGGACATACGCAGTATTTT
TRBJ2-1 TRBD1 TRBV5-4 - CASSLKDRGNEQFF TGTGCCAGCAGTCTTAAGGACAGGGGCAATGAGCAGTTCTTC
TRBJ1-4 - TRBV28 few CASSTVATNEKLFF TGTGCCAGCAGTACGGTTGCAACTAATGAAAAACTGTTTTTT
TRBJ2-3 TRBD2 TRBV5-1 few CASSELAGAEDTQYF TGCGCCAGCAGCGAACTAGCGGGAGCCGAAGATACGCAGTATTTT
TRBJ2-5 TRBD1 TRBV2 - CASSGQGEETQYF TGTGCCAGCAGTGGACAGGGAGAGGAGACCCAGTACTTC
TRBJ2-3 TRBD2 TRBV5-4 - CASSRLAGEDTQYF TGTGCCAGCAGCCGGCTAGCGGGAGAAGATACGCAGTATTTT
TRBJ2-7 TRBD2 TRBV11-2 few CASSLVLSSGYEQYF TGTGCCAGCAGCTTAGTTCTCTCTAGCGGGTACGAGCAGTACTTC
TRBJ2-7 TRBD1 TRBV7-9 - CASSLDRGAYEQYF TGTGCCAGCAGCTTAGACAGGGGCGCCTACGAGCAGTACTTC